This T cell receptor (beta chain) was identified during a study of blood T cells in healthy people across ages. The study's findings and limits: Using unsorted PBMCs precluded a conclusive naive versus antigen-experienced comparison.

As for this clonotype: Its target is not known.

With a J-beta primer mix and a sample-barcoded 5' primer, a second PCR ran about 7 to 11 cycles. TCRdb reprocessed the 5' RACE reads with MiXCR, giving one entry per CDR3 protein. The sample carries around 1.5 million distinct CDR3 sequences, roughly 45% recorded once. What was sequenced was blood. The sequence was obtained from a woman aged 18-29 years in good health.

The CDR3 bases are TGTGCCAGCCGACCCCCGGGACCCTCCATGGAGACCCAGTACTTC. This codes for CASRPPGPSMETQYF. The V and J genes are TRBV27 and TRBJ2-5; D may match TRBD1 or TRBD2 (5 bases each). CDR3 length equals 15 residues. Germline CDR1 reads MNHEY; CDR2 reads SMNVEV (reference sequence). V was clipped by 8 bases and J by 5 bases, with 21 bases between them.